The present TCR beta chain was sequenced within a study of T-cell memory formation after mild COVID-19. General study findings and limits: Memory sampled before infection contained some responding clones, suggesting cross-reactive memory joined. Among CD4+ contracting clones, most were CM and EM, and CD8+ ones EMRA. Later expanders leaned toward CD4+, whereas clones contracting from day 15 to 85 were balanced CD4/CD8.

Per the germline V gene, CDR1 is KGHSH and CDR2 is LQKENI. There are 14 residues in the CDR3. V was cut by 3 bases and J by 3 bases, with 11 bases left in between. Regarding this clonotype: What it binds is not known.

Libraries for TCRalpha and TCRbeta carried sample barcodes and unique molecular identifiers via 5'RACE. MiXCR was run by TCRdb on the 5' RACE reads, yielding one entry per CDR3 protein. The data show a few hundred thousand distinct CDR3 sequences, around 28% seen once. The J gene is TRBJ2-5, the V gene TRBV18; D not resolved. This sequence originates from an adult woman who had mild COVID-19 (a few samples of this study predate the infection). Cell type and time point are not known. Material for sequencing was PBMCs or a T cell subset sorted from them (not recorded which). DNA of the CDR3: TGTGCCAGCTCACCCCGAGCACGGAAAGAGACCCAGTACTTC. Protein: CASSPRARKETQYF. Drawing the rest from reference TRBV18 and TRBJ2-5, the complete variable domain is NAGVMQNPRHLVRRRGQEARLRCSPMKGHSHVYWYRQLPEEGLKFMVYLQKENIIDESGMPKERFSAEFPKEGPSILRIQQVVRGDSAAYFCASSPRARKETQYFGPGTRLLVL.